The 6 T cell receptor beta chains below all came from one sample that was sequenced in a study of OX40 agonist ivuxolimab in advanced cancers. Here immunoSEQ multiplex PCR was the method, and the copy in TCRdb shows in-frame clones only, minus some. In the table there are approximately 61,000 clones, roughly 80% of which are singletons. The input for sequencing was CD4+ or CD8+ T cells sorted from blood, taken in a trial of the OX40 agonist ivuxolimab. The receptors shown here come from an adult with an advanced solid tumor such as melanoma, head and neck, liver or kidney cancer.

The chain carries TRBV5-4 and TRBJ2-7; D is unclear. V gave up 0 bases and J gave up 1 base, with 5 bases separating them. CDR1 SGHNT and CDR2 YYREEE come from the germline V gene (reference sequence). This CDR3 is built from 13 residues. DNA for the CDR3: TGTGCCAGCAGCTTGGGGCGTTCCTACGAGCAGTACTTC. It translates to CASSLGRSYEQYF.

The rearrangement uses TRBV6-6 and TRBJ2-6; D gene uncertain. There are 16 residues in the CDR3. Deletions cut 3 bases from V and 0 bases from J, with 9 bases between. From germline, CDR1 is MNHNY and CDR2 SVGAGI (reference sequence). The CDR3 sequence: CASSYSSPSGANVLTF. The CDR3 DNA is TGTGCCAGCAGTTATTCCAGTCCCTCTGGGGCCAACGTCCTGACTTTC.

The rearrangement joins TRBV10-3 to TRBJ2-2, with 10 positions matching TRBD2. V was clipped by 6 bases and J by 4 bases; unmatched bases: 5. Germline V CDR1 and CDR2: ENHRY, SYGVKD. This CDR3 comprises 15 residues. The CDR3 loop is CAISGAGGTTGELFF. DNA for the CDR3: TGTGCCATCAGCGGAGCGGGAGGGACCACCGGGGAGCTGTTTTTT.

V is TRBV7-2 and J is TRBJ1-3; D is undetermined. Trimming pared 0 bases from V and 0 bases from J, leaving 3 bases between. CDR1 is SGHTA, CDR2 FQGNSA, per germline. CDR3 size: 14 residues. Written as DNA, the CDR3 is TGTGCCAGCAGCTTAGCGAGCTCTGGAAACACCATATATTTT. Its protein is CASSLASSGNTIYF.

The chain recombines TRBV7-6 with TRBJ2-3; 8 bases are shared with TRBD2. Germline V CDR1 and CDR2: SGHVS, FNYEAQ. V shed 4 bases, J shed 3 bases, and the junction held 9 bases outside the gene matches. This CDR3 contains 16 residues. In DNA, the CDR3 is TGTGCCAGCAGCTCTAGGATCGGGAGGGGTACAGATACGCAGTATTTT. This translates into CASSSRIGRGTDTQYF.

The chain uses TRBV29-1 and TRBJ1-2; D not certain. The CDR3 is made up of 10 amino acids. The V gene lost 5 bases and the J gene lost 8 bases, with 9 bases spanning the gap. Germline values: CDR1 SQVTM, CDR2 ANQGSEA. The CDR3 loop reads CSVRDTGYTF. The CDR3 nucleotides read TGCAGCGTTAGGGATACCGGCTACACCTTC.